The source of this TCR beta chain is a study of T cells in Graves' hyperthyroidism and ophthalmopathy. General study points: Stable hyperthyroidism and ophthalmopathy were separated using 13 V-J signatures. Most clonotypes that expanded in the thyroid above 0.001 also showed up in blood.

Details on this clonotype: Its antigen remains unidentified.

Those patients with uncontrolled infection, other autoimmune disease, pregnancy or lactation were excluded. On the basis of clinical symptoms, serum thyroxine and TRAb, thyroid ultrasound and orbital computed tomography, diagnoses were made. Researchers took RNA transcripts and amplified the TCR beta CDR3 regions from them. HTBI primers were employed in a first-round RT-PCR of the TCR CDR3. Each CDR3 protein is one row after TCRdb ran MiXCR on the multiplex PCR reads. The top ten clones hold approximately 7.5% of a sample with approximately 500,000 distinct CDR3 sequences, about 45% of them seen once. The germline V gene has CDR1 SQVTM and CDR2 ANQGSEA. Trimming stripped 7 bases from V and 1 base from J, with 11 bases between. The CDR3 is made up of 13 amino acids.

The clonotype comes from a young woman with Graves' hyperthyroidism. The chain is built from TRBV29-1 and TRBJ1-5, with D uncertain. Input material: peripheral blood or thyroid tissue (not recorded which). CDR3 sequence reads: CSGRQRSNQPQHF. The DNA of the CDR3 is TGCAGCGGGCGCCAAAGGAGCAATCAGCCCCAGCATTTT.